This is a list of T cell receptor beta chains from one sample in a study of shared clonotypes between healthy human individuals. Some clones are missing from TCRdb's copy, which holds only in-frame ones; the method was immunoSEQ multiplex PCR. The sample shows hundreds of thousands of clones, roughly 95% of them seen only once. What was sequenced was naive CD8+ T cells sorted from blood. The receptors come from a woman aged 25-40 years in good health. CDR3s include the opening cysteine and the closing phenylalanine or tryptophan. The order of the fields is V gene, clone size, D gene, J gene, CDR3 protein, CDR3 DNA. The D gene is left open where the match is weak. Rows may omit the clone size; those that give it use once, few, many or a size class.

>TRBV20-1|NA|NA|TRBJ1-5
CSAMEGQPQHF
TGCAGTGCTATGGAAGGGCAGCCCCAGCATTTT
>TRBV13|NA|NA|TRBJ2-5
CASSVWRAETQYF
TGTGCCAGCAGCGTCTGGAGGGCGGAGACCCAGTACTTC
>TRBV7-9|NA|TRBD2|TRBJ2-5
CASTLPGGSGVGETQYF
TGTGCCAGCACCCTTCCGGGGGGATCGGGGGTTGGAGAGACCCAGTACTTC
>TRBV28|NA|TRBD1|TRBJ2-3
CASSSNSIRTGDVDTQYF
TGTGCCAGCAGTTCAAACTCAATCCGAACAGGGGATGTAGATACGCAGTATTTT
>TRBV14|NA|NA|TRBJ2-1
CASSQDLTGEYEQFF
TGTGCCAGCAGCCAAGATCTTACAGGCGAGTATGAGCAGTTCTTC
>TRBV30|NA|NA|TRBJ1-2
CAWIAGASYGYTF
TGTGCCTGGATTGCAGGGGCCTCCTATGGCTACACCTTC
>TRBV25-1|NA|NA|TRBJ2-7
CASSEPQGTEQYF
TGTGCCAGCAGTGAACCTCAGGGGACCGAGCAGTACTTC
>TRBV10-2|NA|TRBD2|TRBJ2-1
CASRDRLAGGYEQFF
TGCGCCAGCAGAGACCGACTAGCGGGAGGCTATGAGCAGTTCTTC
>TRBV4-1|NA|NA|TRBJ1-2
CASSYDGIYGYTF
TGCGCCAGCAGCTATGACGGTATCTATGGCTACACCTTC
>TRBV29-1|NA|NA|TRBJ2-7
CSVESPGRAYEQYF
TGCAGCGTTGAATCTCCAGGCAGGGCCTACGAGCAGTACTTC
>TRBV2|NA|NA|TRBJ1-2
CASSEAGAVIYGYTF
TGTGCCAGCAGTGAAGCAGGGGCGGTCATCTATGGCTACACCTTC
>TRBV5-4|NA|NA|TRBJ2-6
CASSLVGVGANVLTF
TGTGCCAGCAGCTTGGTTGGTGTTGGGGCCAACGTCCTGACTTTC
>TRBV29-1|NA|NA|TRBJ1-1
CSVIWDEAFF
TGCAGCGTCATTTGGGATGAAGCTTTCTTT
>TRBV2|NA|NA|TRBJ1-5
CASSELAGINQPQHF
TGTGCCAGCAGTGAACTGGCAGGGATCAATCAGCCCCAGCATTTT
>TRBV25-1|NA|TRBD2|TRBJ2-3
CASAGTSGLTDTQYF
TGTGCCAGCGCCGGGACTAGCGGTTTAACAGATACGCAGTATTTT
>TRBV18|NA|TRBD2|TRBJ2-1
CASSLGGSSYNEQFF
TGTGCCAGCTCACTCGGCGGGAGCTCCTACAATGAGCAGTTCTTC
>TRBV10-3|NA|TRBD1|TRBJ1-2
CAISSTGETANYGYTF
TGTGCCATCAGTTCGACAGGGGAAACAGCTAACTATGGCTACACCTTC
>TRBV28|NA|NA|TRBJ2-4
CASSQFPPTPRDIQYF
TGTGCCAGCAGTCAGTTCCCACCGACGCCGCGAGACATTCAGTACTTC
>TRBV7-9|few|TRBD2|TRBJ2-1
CASSPSGRSFF
TGTGCCAGCAGTCCCAGCGGGAGAAGTTTCTTC
>TRBV6-5|NA|TRBD2|TRBJ2-7
CASSYSSGSYEQYF
TGTGCCAGCAGTTACTCTAGCGGGAGCTACGAGCAGTACTTC
>TRBV7-6|NA|NA|TRBJ2-2
CASSPTRAVSGELFF
TGTGCCAGCAGCCCCACTAGGGCCGTCTCCGGGGAGCTGTTTTTT
>TRBV7-9|NA|NA|TRBJ2-1
CASSLGFYEQFF
TGTGCCAGCAGCTTGGGTTTCTATGAGCAGTTCTTC
>TRBV28|NA|TRBD1|TRBJ1-5
CASLSDRGNQPQHF
TGTGCCAGCCTATCGGACAGGGGCAATCAGCCCCAGCATTTT
>TRBV19|NA|TRBD1|TRBJ2-3
CASSLTGTGGDTQYF
TGTGCCAGTAGTCTCACCGGGACAGGGGGTGATACGCAGTATTTT